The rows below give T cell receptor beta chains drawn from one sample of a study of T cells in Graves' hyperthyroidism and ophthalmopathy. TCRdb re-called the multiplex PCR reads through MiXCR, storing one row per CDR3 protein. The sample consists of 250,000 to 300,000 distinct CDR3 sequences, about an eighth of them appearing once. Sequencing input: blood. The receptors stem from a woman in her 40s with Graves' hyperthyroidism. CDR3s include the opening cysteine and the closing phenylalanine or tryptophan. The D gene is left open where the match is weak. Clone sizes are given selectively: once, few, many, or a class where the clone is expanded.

cdr3_nt: TGTACCAGCAACTATCAGGGGGCGGATACGCAGTATTTT
cdr3_aa: CTSNYQGADTQYF
d_call: TRBD1
clone_size: few
v_call: TRBV12-3/TRBV12-4
j_call: TRBJ2-3

cdr3_nt: TGTGCCAGCAGCCAAGGGACAGGGGGAGATACGCAGTATTTT
cdr3_aa: CASSQGTGGDTQYF
d_call: TRBD1
clone_size: many
v_call: TRBV11-3
j_call: TRBJ2-3

cdr3_nt: TGTGCCAGCAGCATGGACAGGAGCATATCGACCGGGGAGCTGTTTTTT
cdr3_aa: CASSMDRSISTGELFF
d_call: TRBD1
clone_size: NA
v_call: TRBV5-1
j_call: TRBJ2-2

cdr3_nt: TGCAGTGCTCTCCGGACAGACAATCAGCCCCAGCATTTT
cdr3_aa: CSALRTDNQPQHF
d_call: NA
clone_size: few
v_call: TRBV20-1
j_call: TRBJ1-5

cdr3_nt: TGTGCCATCAGTGAGTCCAGGGCGGGAGTGAAAGATACGCAGTATTTT
cdr3_aa: CAISESRAGVKDTQYF
d_call: TRBD2
clone_size: NA
v_call: TRBV10-3
j_call: TRBJ2-3

cdr3_nt: TGTGCCAGCAGCTTGGGTGGGGCAGGGCCCACAGATACGCAGTATTTT
cdr3_aa: CASSLGGAGPTDTQYF
d_call: NA
clone_size: NA
v_call: TRBV5-5
j_call: TRBJ2-3

cdr3_nt: TGTGCCAGCAGCCCCGCTGGGACTAACTATGGCTACACCTTC
cdr3_aa: CASSPAGTNYGYTF
d_call: NA
clone_size: many
v_call: TRBV6-1
j_call: TRBJ1-2

cdr3_nt: TGTGCCAGCAGGTCGGGACTAGCCATTTACAATGAGCAGTTCTTC
cdr3_aa: CASRSGLAIYNEQFF
d_call: TRBD2
clone_size: many
v_call: TRBV2
j_call: TRBJ2-1

cdr3_nt: TGTGCCAGCAGCTTCAACCACCCGAACACTGAAGCTTTCTTT
cdr3_aa: CASSFNHPNTEAFF
d_call: NA
clone_size: many
v_call: TRBV11-3
j_call: TRBJ1-1

cdr3_nt: TGTGCCAGCATCCGAGGCAGGGGGCTTGTAGATACGCAGTATTTT
cdr3_aa: CASIRGRGLVDTQYF
d_call: TRBD1
clone_size: many
v_call: TRBV2
j_call: TRBJ2-3

cdr3_nt: TGTGCCAGCAGCTTAGATGGCGGCCCCTACAATGAGCAGTTCTTC
cdr3_aa: CASSLDGGPYNEQFF
d_call: NA
clone_size: many
v_call: TRBV11-2
j_call: TRBJ2-1

cdr3_nt: TGTGCCAGCAGTGTGACAGGGGACAAATACAATGAGCAGTTCTTC
cdr3_aa: CASSVTGDKYNEQFF
d_call: TRBD1
clone_size: many
v_call: TRBV12-3/TRBV12-4
j_call: TRBJ2-1

cdr3_nt: TGTGCCGGAGAGGGGGCTGGGGCCAACGTCCTGACTTTC
cdr3_aa: CAGEGAGANVLTF
d_call: NA
clone_size: few
v_call: TRBV30
j_call: TRBJ2-6

cdr3_nt: TGTGCCAGCAGTTTACTTGGGGACAGGGATAATTCACCCCTCCACTTT
cdr3_aa: CASSLLGDRDNSPLHF
d_call: TRBD1
clone_size: many
v_call: TRBV13
j_call: TRBJ1-6

cdr3_nt: TGTGCCAGCAGACAACAAGCTCTACGAGGTGAGCAGTTCTTC
cdr3_aa: CASRQQALRGEQFF
d_call: NA
clone_size: many
v_call: TRBV27
j_call: TRBJ2-1

cdr3_nt: TGTGCCAGCAGTCTAGCTGTAGCTTTCCACGAGCAGTACTTC
cdr3_aa: CASSLAVAFHEQYF
d_call: NA
clone_size: many
v_call: TRBV28
j_call: TRBJ2-7

cdr3_nt: TGCAGTGCTAGAGATGGGCGGCGCGCGGATACGCAGTATTTT
cdr3_aa: CSARDGRRADTQYF
d_call: NA
clone_size: many
v_call: TRBV20-1
j_call: TRBJ2-3

cdr3_nt: TGTGCCAGTAGTATAGATCTTCTAGCCCAAGAGACCCAGTACTTC
cdr3_aa: CASSIDLLAQETQYF
d_call: NA
clone_size: NA
v_call: TRBV19
j_call: TRBJ2-5

cdr3_nt: TGCAGTGCTAGAGTGGGCAGCAGCACAGATACGCAGTATTTT
cdr3_aa: CSARVGSSTDTQYF
d_call: NA
clone_size: many
v_call: TRBV20-1
j_call: TRBJ2-3

cdr3_nt: TGTGCCAGCAGCGTAGTGGGTTTGAACACTGAAGCTTTCTTT
cdr3_aa: CASSVVGLNTEAFF
d_call: NA
clone_size: many
v_call: TRBV14
j_call: TRBJ1-1

cdr3_nt: TGTGCCAGCAGAAACATCGGTGGCTACACCTTC
cdr3_aa: CASRNIGGYTF
d_call: NA
clone_size: few
v_call: TRBV6-1
j_call: TRBJ1-2

cdr3_nt: TGTGCCAGCAGTGGACAGGGTCCACGGTTCACTGAAGCTTTCTTT
cdr3_aa: CASSGQGPRFTEAFF
d_call: TRBD1
clone_size: many
v_call: TRBV27
j_call: TRBJ1-1

cdr3_nt: TGTGCCACACAGAGTGGGTGGGCGGACATTCAGTACTTC
cdr3_aa: CATQSGWADIQYF
d_call: NA
clone_size: many
v_call: TRBV24-1
j_call: TRBJ2-4

cdr3_nt: TGTGCCAGCAGTTTCAGGACAGGGGCCACTAATGAAAAACTGTTTTTT
cdr3_aa: CASSFRTGATNEKLFF
d_call: TRBD1
clone_size: few
v_call: TRBV28
j_call: TRBJ1-4

cdr3_nt: TGCAGTGCTAGAGATGCCGCAAGCGGGAGCTCCTACAATGAGCAGTTCTTC
cdr3_aa: CSARDAASGSSYNEQFF
d_call: TRBD2
clone_size: many
v_call: TRBV20-1
j_call: TRBJ2-1

cdr3_nt: TGTGCCAGCAGCCTAAAGACAGCGCGGGAGACCCAGTACTTC
cdr3_aa: CASSLKTARETQYF
d_call: NA
clone_size: many
v_call: TRBV5-6
j_call: TRBJ2-5

cdr3_nt: TGCAGTGCTAGCGTTGCAACTAATGAAAAACTGTTTTTT
cdr3_aa: CSASVATNEKLFF
d_call: NA
clone_size: many
v_call: TRBV20-1
j_call: TRBJ1-4

cdr3_nt: TGTGCCAGCAGCTATGGCGTCCAAGAGACCCAGTACTTC
cdr3_aa: CASSYGVQETQYF
d_call: NA
clone_size: many
v_call: TRBV6-1
j_call: TRBJ2-5

cdr3_nt: TGTGCCAGCAGTTTATTTAGGGACACGGGTATCGCTTTCTTT
cdr3_aa: CASSLFRDTGIAFF
d_call: NA
clone_size: many
v_call: TRBV28
j_call: TRBJ1-1

cdr3_nt: TGTGCCAGCACCCTCTTGGCGGGAGGGAGGAACACCGGGGAGCTGTTTTTT
cdr3_aa: CASTLLAGGRNTGELFF
d_call: TRBD2
clone_size: many
v_call: TRBV12-3/TRBV12-4
j_call: TRBJ2-2

cdr3_nt: TGTGCCAGCAGCGTAGCTAGCGGGAGTTTCAATGAGCAGTTCTTC
cdr3_aa: CASSVASGSFNEQFF
d_call: TRBD2
clone_size: NA
v_call: TRBV9
j_call: TRBJ2-1

cdr3_nt: TGTGCCTGGAGTGGGAACAGGGGGTGGAGGTTCTTT
cdr3_aa: CAWSGNRGWRFF
d_call: TRBD1
clone_size: few
v_call: TRBV30
j_call: TRBJ1-1

cdr3_nt: TGTGCCAGCAGTTACTCCGATAGGCCGCCCCAGCATTTT
cdr3_aa: CASSYSDRPPQHF
d_call: NA
clone_size: NA
v_call: TRBV6-5
j_call: TRBJ1-5

cdr3_nt: TGTGCCAGCAGTCCCCTACAGGGCAGTACGGGCACCGGGGAGCTGTTTTTT
cdr3_aa: CASSPLQGSTGTGELFF
d_call: NA
clone_size: many
v_call: TRBV27
j_call: TRBJ2-2

cdr3_nt: TGCAGTGCTAGGGGGACTGGGATCAATCAGCCCCAGCATTTT
cdr3_aa: CSARGTGINQPQHF
d_call: NA
clone_size: many
v_call: TRBV20-1
j_call: TRBJ1-5

cdr3_nt: TGTGCCAGCAGGCCGGGCCAGCTTCGTGAAAAACTGTTTTTT
cdr3_aa: CASRPGQLREKLFF
d_call: NA
clone_size: many
v_call: TRBV6-1
j_call: TRBJ1-4

cdr3_nt: TGCAGCGTTCAAAGAGACAGAAGCACCGGGGAGCTGTTTTTT
cdr3_aa: CSVQRDRSTGELFF
d_call: NA
clone_size: NA
v_call: TRBV29-1
j_call: TRBJ2-2

cdr3_nt: TGTGCCAGCAGCCCACGGGACAGGGGGGTCAACGAGCAGTACTTC
cdr3_aa: CASSPRDRGVNEQYF
d_call: TRBD1
clone_size: NA
v_call: TRBV9
j_call: TRBJ2-7